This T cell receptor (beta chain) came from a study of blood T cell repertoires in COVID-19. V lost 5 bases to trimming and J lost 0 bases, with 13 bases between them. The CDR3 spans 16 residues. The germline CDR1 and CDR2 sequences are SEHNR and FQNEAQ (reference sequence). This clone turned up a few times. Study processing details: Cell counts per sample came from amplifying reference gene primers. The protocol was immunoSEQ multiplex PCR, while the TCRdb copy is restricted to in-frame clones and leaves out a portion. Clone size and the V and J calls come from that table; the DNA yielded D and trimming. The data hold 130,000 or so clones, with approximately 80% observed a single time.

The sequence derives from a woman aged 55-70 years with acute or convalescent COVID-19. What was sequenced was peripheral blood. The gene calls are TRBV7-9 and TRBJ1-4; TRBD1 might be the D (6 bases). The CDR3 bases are TGTGCCAGCAGCACACGACAGGCTGCAACTAATGAAAAACTGTTTTTT. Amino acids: CASSTRQAATNEKLFF. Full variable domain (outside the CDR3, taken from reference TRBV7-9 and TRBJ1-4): DTGVSQNPRHKITKRGQNVTFRCDPISEHNRLYWYRQTLGQGPEFLTYFQNEAQLEKSRLLSDRFSAERPKGSFSTLEIQRTEQGDSAMYLCASSTRQAATNEKLFFGSGTQLSVL.